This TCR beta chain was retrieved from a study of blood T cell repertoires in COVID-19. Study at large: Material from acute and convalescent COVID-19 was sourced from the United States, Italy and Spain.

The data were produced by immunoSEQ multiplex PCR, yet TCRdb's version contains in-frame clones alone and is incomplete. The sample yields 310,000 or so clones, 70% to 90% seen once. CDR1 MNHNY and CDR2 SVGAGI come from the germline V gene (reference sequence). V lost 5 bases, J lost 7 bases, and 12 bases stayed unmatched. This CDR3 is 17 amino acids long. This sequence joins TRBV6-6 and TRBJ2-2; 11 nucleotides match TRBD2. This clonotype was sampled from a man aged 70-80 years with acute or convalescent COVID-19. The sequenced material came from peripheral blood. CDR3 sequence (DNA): TGTGCCAGCAGTCCACCGACTAGCGGGAAATTTAACGGGGAGCTGTTTTTT. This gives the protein CASSPPTSGKFNGELFF.